The rows below give T cell receptor beta chains drawn from one sample of a study of Ad26.COV2.S vaccination and SARS-CoV-2 variants. Using immunoSEQ multiplex PCR, the repertoire was profiled, and TCRdb retains in-frame clones only, with some absent. The sample holds about 680,000 clones, around 92% seen once. The input for sequencing was peripheral blood, taken in a trial of Ad26.COV2.S vaccine versus placebo. The receptors here all came from a person aged 18-65 years who received the Ad26.COV2.S COVID-19 vaccine or a placebo. The conserved cysteine and the conserved F or W are not part of the CDR3 here. Each record gives: CDR3 length, V gene, CDR3 protein.

cdr3_length: 12; v_call: TRBV10-3; cdr3_aa: AISEVSWDSPLH
cdr3_length: 13; v_call: TRBV11-2; cdr3_aa: ASSLETGYGREQF
cdr3_length: 12; v_call: TRBV2; cdr3_aa: ASSEGNRNEKLF
cdr3_length: 13; v_call: TRBV6-5; cdr3_aa: ASSTSGKANYGYT
cdr3_length: 10; v_call: TRBV3-1/TRBV3-2; cdr3_aa: ASSQGVSEQF
cdr3_length: 13; v_call: TRBV19; cdr3_aa: ASSALDEFYNEQF
cdr3_length: 16; v_call: TRBV6-1; cdr3_aa: ASSGTSGGPSSYNEQF
cdr3_length: 12; v_call: TRBV7-9; cdr3_aa: ASSKQGRNSPLH
cdr3_length: 13; v_call: TRBV6-5; cdr3_aa: ASSYRIGGNTEAF
cdr3_length: 10; v_call: TRBV11-2; cdr3_aa: ASSPGQGEQY
cdr3_length: 9; v_call: TRBV6-5; cdr3_aa: ASGRAAEAF
cdr3_length: 13; v_call: TRBV19; cdr3_aa: ASSTRDRENTEAF
cdr3_length: 15; v_call: TRBV19; cdr3_aa: ASSNRDSRGPNYGYT
cdr3_length: 12; v_call: TRBV5-1; cdr3_aa: ASSLSDRAHEQY
cdr3_length: 10; v_call: TRBV30; cdr3_aa: AWSDSFYGYT
cdr3_length: 13; v_call: TRBV2; cdr3_aa: ASRVGSGGPDTQY
cdr3_length: 13; v_call: TRBV4-3; cdr3_aa: ASSQDRVSGNTIY
cdr3_length: 13; v_call: TRBV5-1; cdr3_aa: ASSPDRGLFGELF
cdr3_length: 11; v_call: TRBV6-5; cdr3_aa: ASSYRPHYEQY
cdr3_length: 11; v_call: TRBV12-5; cdr3_aa: ARYASSTDTQY
cdr3_length: 13; v_call: TRBV6-6; cdr3_aa: ASSYRSDRVETQY
cdr3_length: 11; v_call: TRBV30; cdr3_aa: AWSAVNTGELF
cdr3_length: 10; v_call: TRBV7-2; cdr3_aa: ASSLSVLEAF
cdr3_length: 14; v_call: TRBV4-2; cdr3_aa: ASSFSWGDSNQPQH
cdr3_length: 11; v_call: TRBV12-3/TRBV12-4; cdr3_aa: ASSFWPNSPLH
cdr3_length: 14; v_call: TRBV15; cdr3_aa: ATSRGRPNARSPLH
cdr3_length: 13; v_call: TRBV7-2; cdr3_aa: ASSRWGVLNTEAF
cdr3_length: 10; v_call: TRBV30; cdr3_aa: AWSEDREKAF
cdr3_length: 11; v_call: TRBV7-2; cdr3_aa: ASSPQRDYGYT
cdr3_length: 11; v_call: TRBV10-3; cdr3_aa: AISGRVGQPQH
cdr3_length: 16; v_call: TRBV15; cdr3_aa: ATSRDGAGGKARDTQY
cdr3_length: 9; v_call: TRBV6-6; cdr3_aa: ASSLVRGYT
cdr3_length: 14; v_call: TRBV18; cdr3_aa: ASSPPSSSIPYGYT
cdr3_length: 13; v_call: TRBV15; cdr3_aa: ATSRAFGANTEAF
cdr3_length: 11; v_call: TRBV11-2; cdr3_aa: ASSFGLLETQY
cdr3_length: 12; v_call: TRBV9; cdr3_aa: ASSPGLTDYEQY
cdr3_length: 11; v_call: TRBV2; cdr3_aa: AGHGGSFTEAF
cdr3_length: 9; v_call: TRBV20-1; cdr3_aa: SARWATEAF
cdr3_length: 11; v_call: TRBV7-2; cdr3_aa: ASSAAGNQPQH
cdr3_length: 8; v_call: TRBV5-1; cdr3_aa: ASSPGEAF
cdr3_length: 13; v_call: TRBV30; cdr3_aa: AWRTRENSNQPQH
cdr3_length: 14; v_call: TRBV5-1; cdr3_aa: ASSRGWTGTYNEQF
cdr3_length: 13; v_call: TRBV7-2; cdr3_aa: ASSLSGNSYNEQF
cdr3_length: 13; v_call: TRBV10-3; cdr3_aa: AISEGQGVFYEQY
cdr3_length: 15; v_call: TRBV6-2/TRBV6-3; cdr3_aa: ASSKGRSSPITDTQY
cdr3_length: 13; v_call: TRBV5-4; cdr3_aa: ASSFDRGSSYEQY
cdr3_length: 12; v_call: TRBV10-3; cdr3_aa: AISGLGDPTEAF
cdr3_length: 15; v_call: TRBV4-3; cdr3_aa: ASSQASGQFEGSGYT
cdr3_length: 14; v_call: TRBV3-1/TRBV3-2; cdr3_aa: ASSQEGASGGYTQY
cdr3_length: 13; v_call: TRBV7-2; cdr3_aa: ASSLGLVRGDEQF
cdr3_length: 11; v_call: TRBV10-1; cdr3_aa: ASRGQGGSPLH
cdr3_length: 11; v_call: TRBV6-4; cdr3_aa: ASSSGAGDTQY
cdr3_length: 14; v_call: TRBV2; cdr3_aa: AGSSGKALAKNIQY
cdr3_length: 11; v_call: TRBV18; cdr3_aa: ASSPQAQETQY